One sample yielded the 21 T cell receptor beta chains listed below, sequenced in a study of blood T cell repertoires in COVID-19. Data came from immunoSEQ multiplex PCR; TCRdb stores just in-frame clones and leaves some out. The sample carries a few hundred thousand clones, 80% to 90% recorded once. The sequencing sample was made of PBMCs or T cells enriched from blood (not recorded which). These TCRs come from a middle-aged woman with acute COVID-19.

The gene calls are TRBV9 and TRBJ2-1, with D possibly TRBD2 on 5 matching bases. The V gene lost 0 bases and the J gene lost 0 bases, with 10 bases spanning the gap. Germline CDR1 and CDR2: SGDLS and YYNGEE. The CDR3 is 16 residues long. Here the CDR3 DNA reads TGTGCCAGCAGCGTAGTAGCGCCTAGCTCCTACAATGAGCAGTTCTTC. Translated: CASSVVAPSSYNEQFF.

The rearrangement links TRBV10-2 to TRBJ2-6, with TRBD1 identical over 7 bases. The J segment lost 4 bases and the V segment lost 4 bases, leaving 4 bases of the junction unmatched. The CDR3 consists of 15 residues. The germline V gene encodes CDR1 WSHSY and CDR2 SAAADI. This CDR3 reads CASSAGTAGANVLTF. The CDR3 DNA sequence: TGCGCCAGCAGTGCCGGGACAGCAGGGGCCAACGTCCTGACTTTC.

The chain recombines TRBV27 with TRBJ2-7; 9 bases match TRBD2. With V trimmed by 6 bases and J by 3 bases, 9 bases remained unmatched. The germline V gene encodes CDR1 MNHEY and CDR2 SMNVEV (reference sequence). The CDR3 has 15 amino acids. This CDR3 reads CASRLQGLASYEQYF. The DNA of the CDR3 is TGTGCCAGCAGATTACAGGGACTAGCAAGCTACGAGCAGTACTTC.

For the CDR3, the DNA is TGTGCCAGCAGTTACTCCTCCCAGGGGGGCTATGGCTACACCTTC. Its protein product is CASSYSSQGGYGYTF. This chain connects TRBV6-5 to TRBJ1-2; 7 bases line up with TRBD1. V lost 0 bases, J lost 4 bases, and 5 bases stayed unmatched. Germline lookup yields CDR1 MNHEY and CDR2 SVGAGI. This CDR3 is built from 15 residues.

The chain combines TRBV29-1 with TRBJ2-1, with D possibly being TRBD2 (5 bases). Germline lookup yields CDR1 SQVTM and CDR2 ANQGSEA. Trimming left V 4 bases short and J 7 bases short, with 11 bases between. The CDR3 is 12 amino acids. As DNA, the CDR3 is TGCAGCGTTGGGTCGGGGATTAATGAGCAGTTCTTC. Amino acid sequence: CSVGSGINEQFF.

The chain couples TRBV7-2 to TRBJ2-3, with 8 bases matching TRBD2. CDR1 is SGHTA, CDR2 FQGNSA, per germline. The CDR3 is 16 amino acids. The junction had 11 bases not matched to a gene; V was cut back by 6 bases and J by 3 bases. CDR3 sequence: CASSSQAGVGTDTQYF. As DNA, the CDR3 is TGTGCCAGCAGTTCCCAAGCGGGGGTGGGAACAGATACGCAGTATTTT.

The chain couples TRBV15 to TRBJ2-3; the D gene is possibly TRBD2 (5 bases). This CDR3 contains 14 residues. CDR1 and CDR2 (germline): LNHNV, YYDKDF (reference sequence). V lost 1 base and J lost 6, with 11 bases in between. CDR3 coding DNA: TGTGCCACCAGCAGAGGTCTAGTAGCGGATACGCAGTATTTT. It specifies CATSRGLVADTQYF.

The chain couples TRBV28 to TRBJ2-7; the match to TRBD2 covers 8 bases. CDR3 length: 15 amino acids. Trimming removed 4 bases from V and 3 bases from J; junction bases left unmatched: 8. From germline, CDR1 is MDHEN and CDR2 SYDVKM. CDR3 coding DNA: TGTGCCAGCAGTTCCCTAGCGGGTTCGTTCTACGAGCAGTACTTC. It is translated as CASSSLAGSFYEQYF.

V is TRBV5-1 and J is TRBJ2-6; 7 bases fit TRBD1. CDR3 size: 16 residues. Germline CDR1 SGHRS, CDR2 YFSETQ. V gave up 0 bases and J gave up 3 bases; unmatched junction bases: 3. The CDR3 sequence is CASSLEGAHGANVLTF. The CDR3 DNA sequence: TGCGCCAGCAGCTTGGAGGGGGCGCATGGGGCCAACGTCCTGACTTTC.

In DNA form, the CDR3 reads TGTGCCAGCAGCTTAGCGGGCGGAGGTGACACCATATATTTT. Amino acid sequence: CASSLAGGGDTIYF. The chain uses TRBV7-9 and TRBJ1-3; D not resolved. The ends were cut back, 0 bases at V and 8 bases at J, with 11 bases in the middle. Germline V gene lookup returns CDR1 SEHNR and CDR2 FQNEAQ (reference sequence). The CDR3 is 14 residues long.

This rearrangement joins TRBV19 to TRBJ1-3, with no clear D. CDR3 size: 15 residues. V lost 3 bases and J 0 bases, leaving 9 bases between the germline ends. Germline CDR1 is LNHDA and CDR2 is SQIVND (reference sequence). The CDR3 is CASSILARSGNTIYF. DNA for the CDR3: TGTGCCAGTAGTATCTTGGCCCGCTCTGGAAACACCATATATTTT.

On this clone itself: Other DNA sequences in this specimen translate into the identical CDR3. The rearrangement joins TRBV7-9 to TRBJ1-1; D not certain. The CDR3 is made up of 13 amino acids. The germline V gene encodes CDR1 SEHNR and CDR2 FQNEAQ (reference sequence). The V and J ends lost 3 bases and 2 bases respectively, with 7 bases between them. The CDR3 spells CASSFTVNTEAFF. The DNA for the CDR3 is TGTGCCAGCAGCTTTACGGTAAACACTGAAGCTTTCTTT.

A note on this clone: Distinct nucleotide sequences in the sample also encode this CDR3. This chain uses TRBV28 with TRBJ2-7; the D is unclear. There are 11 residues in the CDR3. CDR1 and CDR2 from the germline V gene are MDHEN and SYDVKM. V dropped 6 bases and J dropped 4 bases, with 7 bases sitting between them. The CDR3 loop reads CASSLLYEQYF. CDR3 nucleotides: TGTGCCAGCAGCCTGTTATACGAGCAGTACTTC.

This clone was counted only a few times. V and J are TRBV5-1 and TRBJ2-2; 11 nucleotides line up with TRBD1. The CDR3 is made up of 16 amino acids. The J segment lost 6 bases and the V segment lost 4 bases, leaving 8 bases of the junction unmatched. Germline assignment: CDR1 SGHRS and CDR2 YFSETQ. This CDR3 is CASSQGPGQGAGELFF. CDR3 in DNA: TGCGCCAGCAGCCAAGGGCCGGGACAGGGGGCCGGGGAGCTGTTTTTT.

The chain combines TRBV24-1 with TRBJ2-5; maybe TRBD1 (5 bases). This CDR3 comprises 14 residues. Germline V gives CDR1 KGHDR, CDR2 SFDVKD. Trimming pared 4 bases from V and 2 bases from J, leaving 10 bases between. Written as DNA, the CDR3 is TGTGCCACCAGTGACTCGACAGCTCAAGAGACCCAGTACTTC. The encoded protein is CATSDSTAQETQYF.

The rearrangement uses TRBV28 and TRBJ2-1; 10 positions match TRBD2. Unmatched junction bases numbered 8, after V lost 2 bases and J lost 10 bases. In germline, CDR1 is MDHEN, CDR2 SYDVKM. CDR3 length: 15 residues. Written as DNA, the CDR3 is TGTGCCAGCAGTTTACACAGCGGGAGGGCGAGGGAGCAGTTCTTC. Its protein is CASSLHSGRAREQFF.

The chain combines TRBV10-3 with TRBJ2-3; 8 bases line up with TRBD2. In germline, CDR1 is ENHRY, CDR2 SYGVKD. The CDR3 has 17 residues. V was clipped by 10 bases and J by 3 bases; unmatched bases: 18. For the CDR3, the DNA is TGTGCCACTAGGGGCTTAGCGGGACGAGGGGGGACAGATACGCAGTATTTT. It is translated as CATRGLAGRGGTDTQYF.

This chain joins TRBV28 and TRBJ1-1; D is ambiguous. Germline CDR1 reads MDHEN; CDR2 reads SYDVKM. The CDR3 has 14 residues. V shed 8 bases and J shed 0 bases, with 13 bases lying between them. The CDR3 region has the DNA TGTGCCAGCCTCATGCCGAGCTTGAACACTGAAGCTTTCTTT. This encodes CASLMPSLNTEAFF.

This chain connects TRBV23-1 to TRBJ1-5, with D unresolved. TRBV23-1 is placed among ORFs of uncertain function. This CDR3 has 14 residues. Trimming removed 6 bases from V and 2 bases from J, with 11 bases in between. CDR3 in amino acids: CASSQRWCNQPQHF. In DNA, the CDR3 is TGCGCCAGCAGCCAGCGGTGGTGCAATCAGCCCCAGCATTTT.

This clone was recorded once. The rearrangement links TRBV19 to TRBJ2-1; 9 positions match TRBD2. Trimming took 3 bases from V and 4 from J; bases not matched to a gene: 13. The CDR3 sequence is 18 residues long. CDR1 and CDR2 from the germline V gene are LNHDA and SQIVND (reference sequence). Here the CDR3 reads CASSIRPTSGWVYNEQFF. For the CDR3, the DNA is TGTGCCAGTAGTATCCGACCGACTAGCGGTTGGGTTTACAATGAGCAGTTCTTC. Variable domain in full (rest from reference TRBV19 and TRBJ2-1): DGGITQSPKYLFRKEGQNVTLSCEQNLNHDAMYWYRQDPGQGLRLIYYSQIVNDFQKGDIAEGYSVSREKKESFPLTVTSAQKNPTAFYLCASSIRPTSGWVYNEQFFGPGTRLTVL.

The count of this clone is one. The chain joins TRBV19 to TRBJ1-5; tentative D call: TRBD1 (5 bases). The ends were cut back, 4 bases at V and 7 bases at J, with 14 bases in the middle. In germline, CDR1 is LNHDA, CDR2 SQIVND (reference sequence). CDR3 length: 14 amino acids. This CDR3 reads CASSTTGGAQPQHF. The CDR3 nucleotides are TGTGCCAGTAGTACCACGGGGGGAGCCCAGCCCCAGCATTTT.